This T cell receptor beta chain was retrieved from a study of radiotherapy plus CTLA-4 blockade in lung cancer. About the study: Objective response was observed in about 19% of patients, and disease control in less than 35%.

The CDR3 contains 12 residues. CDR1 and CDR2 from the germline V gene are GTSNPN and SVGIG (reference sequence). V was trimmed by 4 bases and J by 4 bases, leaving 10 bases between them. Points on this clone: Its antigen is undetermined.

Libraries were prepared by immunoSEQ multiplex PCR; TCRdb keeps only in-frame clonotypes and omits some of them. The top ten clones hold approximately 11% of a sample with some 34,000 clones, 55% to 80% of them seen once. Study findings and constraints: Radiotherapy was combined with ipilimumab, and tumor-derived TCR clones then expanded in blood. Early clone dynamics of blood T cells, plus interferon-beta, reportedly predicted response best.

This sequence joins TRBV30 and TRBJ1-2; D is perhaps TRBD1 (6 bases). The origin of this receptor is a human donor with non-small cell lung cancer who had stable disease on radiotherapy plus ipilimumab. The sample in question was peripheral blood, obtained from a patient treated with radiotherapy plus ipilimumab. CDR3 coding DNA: TGTGCCTGGAACAGGGCAATCTATGGCTACACCTTC. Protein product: CAWNRAIYGYTF.